This TCR beta chain was retrieved from a study of cytomegalovirus exposure and HLA in healthy donors. Vbeta (60) and Jbeta (13) primers were used in the PCR. Per the study methods: Later, tens of millions of unique TCR beta chains were counted in an analysis, and roughly 11 million of them were shared. Generated by immunoSEQ multiplex PCR, the TCRdb table keeps only in-frame clones and is missing some. V, J and clone size reflect that table, while D and trimming were determined from the DNA. The sample records 200,000 to 250,000 clones, 77% being singletons. In its sample, this clone was seen once. Its antigen remains unidentified. Whole-study findings and limits: Per published accounts, TCR beta sequences correctly predicted the HLA-A and HLA-B alleles of most subjects. The authors considered a cluster of highly shared sequence variants likely to be a sequencing artifact. The later analysis indicated that the majority of CMV-associated TCR beta chains appeared HLA-restricted.

Per the germline V gene, CDR1 is SGHRS and CDR2 is YFSETQ. The germline V and J ends were trimmed by 3 bases and 1 base, with 7 bases remaining between them. The CDR3 length is 13 residues. This receptor was obtained from a woman aged 55-69 years in good health and CMV-seropositive. The chain has TRBV5-1 and TRBJ1-1; possible D gene TRBD1, 5 bases. Sequencing was done on a sample of PBMCs. In DNA, the CDR3 is TGCGCCAGCAGCTCGGACAAGAACACTGAAGCTTTCTTT. It is translated as CASSSDKNTEAFF.